The present T cell receptor (beta chain) was sequenced within a study of blood T cell repertoires in COVID-19 (TCRdb year 2020). Regarding the research as a whole: Samples covering the acute and convalescent phases of COVID-19 were provided by collaborators in the United States, Italy and Spain. The material from the prospective study consisted of cDNA or gDNA derived from T cells, B-cell-depleted T cells, or PBMCs. The dataset comprised deeply sampled blood TCRbeta repertoires from subjects exposed to, actively infected with, or recovered from COVID-19. A freely available public database, intended as a resource for researchers studying the immune response to SARS-CoV-2, is where the repertoires were released. The samples were drawn from two sources: the first 160 participants of the ongoing ImmuneRACE study, and over 950 subjects contributed by 6 global collaborators. Sample metadata almost always included a de-identified subject ID, COVID-19 status, age in years and sex. Where available, HLA class I and class II types were obtained from metadata supplied by the sample provider rather than from assay-based typing.

With respect to this clone: The antigen it binds to is not known. The record has no base qualities; no much larger clone is one base away.

Whole blood was collected in K2EDTA tubes by collaborating institutions according to the institutions' own protocols. For TCRbeta analysis, collaborators shipped samples in one of three forms: frozen whole blood, isolated PBMCs, or DNA extracted from either of those sample types. The immunoSEQ Assay, a bias-controlled multiplex PCR, was used to amplify TCRbeta CDR3 regions from genomic DNA. In the source study's methods: The number of nucleated cells in each sample was estimated by amplification of reference gene primers within the assay. Sequence reads were collapsed and filtered to measure the absolute abundance of every unique TCRbeta CDR3 rearrangement. For each sample, productive Simpson clonality was calculated as the square root of Simpson's diversity index over productive rearrangements. Held by TCRdb, this immuneACCESS table contains in-frame sequences only and omits some clones. Under half of the omission traces to an unresolved V gene where checked; the cause of the rest is unknown. From that table come the V and J calls and clone size; the DNA was used to work out D and trimming. Within this sample are 180,000 or so clones, with 70% to 90% of them counted one time only. Over 2.5% of the sample comes from the top ten.

Trimming costs V 0 bases and J 4 bases, and their ends lie 7 bases apart. The CDR3 spans 13 residues, from the cysteine through the phenylalanine. Only the CDR3 DNA stays, 39 bases, in frame from base 1. According to the germline V gene (reference sequence), CDR1 reads GTSNPN and CDR2 reads SVGIG. What the research found in general, with its limitations: The amount of clinical and demographic metadata varied by source and participant and was provided uncurated.

Sequenced material: peripheral blood. Recombination linked TRBV30 to TRBJ1-3; no D gene is confidently identified. This receptor was obtained from a man aged 60-69 years with acute or convalescent COVID-19. This receptor carries the CDR3 CAWSVGEGNTIYF. The bases are TGTGCCTGGAGTGTAGGAGAAGGAAACACCATATATTTT.